This entry describes one TCR beta chain. Its antigen remains unknown. Here immunoSEQ multiplex PCR was the method, and the copy in TCRdb shows in-frame clones only, minus some. The sample records 30,000 to 40,000 clones, 80% to 95% being singletons. The CDR3 contains 12 residues. CDR1 and CDR2 (germline): MGHDK, SYGVNS. The V and J ends lost 3 bases and 12 bases respectively, with 15 bases between them. Relapses following autologous stem cell transplantation were seen in all patients, with brentuximab vedotin exposure varying. Magnetic negative selection was used to purify CD4+ T cells from PBMCs that had been thawed. The record originates from a study of PD-1 blockade in classical Hodgkin lymphoma. Study findings and constraints: Baseline diversity in complete responders resembled that of newly diagnosed patients.

Sequenced here: CD4+ T cells from blood, sampled at baseline. The sequence was collected from a human donor with classical Hodgkin lymphoma. The chain combines TRBV25-1 with TRBJ2-7, with D possibly TRBD1 on 6 matching bases. The CDR3 DNA is TGTGCCAGCAGTGACTACCGGGACATCTCGTACTTC. Translating it yields CASSDYRDISYF.